This T cell receptor beta chain was documented in a study of shared clonotypes between healthy human individuals. With 10 bases removed from V and 2 bases from J, the gap between germline ends came to 12 bases. The CDR3 sequence is 13 residues long. The germline V gene has CDR1 SNHLY and CDR2 FYNNEI. Study-level results: For sorted subsets, rarefaction showed incomplete sequencing despite large depth. Generation probabilities of non-shared clonotypes were lower (relative to those shared by all four donors).

A note on this clone: The antigen is unknown.

Methods used by the authors: Junction-only sequences without quality scores were provided by ImmunoSEQ, so filtering was different. Some clones are missing from TCRdb's copy, which holds only in-frame ones; the method was immunoSEQ multiplex PCR. V and J calls plus clone size are reproduced from that table; the DNA served to infer D and trimming. The repertoire holds over a million clones, with 95% to 97% as singletons. This clonotype was sampled from a man aged 30 to 45 in good health. The chain joins TRBV2 to TRBJ2-1, with D possibly TRBD2 on 6 matching bases. The sequencing sample was made of naive CD4+ T cells sorted from blood. Stated subset: CD45RA+ positively selected. CDR3 amino acids: CAIMDYTYNEQFF. The CDR3 DNA sequence: TGTGCCATCATGGACTACACCTACAATGAGCAGTTCTTC.